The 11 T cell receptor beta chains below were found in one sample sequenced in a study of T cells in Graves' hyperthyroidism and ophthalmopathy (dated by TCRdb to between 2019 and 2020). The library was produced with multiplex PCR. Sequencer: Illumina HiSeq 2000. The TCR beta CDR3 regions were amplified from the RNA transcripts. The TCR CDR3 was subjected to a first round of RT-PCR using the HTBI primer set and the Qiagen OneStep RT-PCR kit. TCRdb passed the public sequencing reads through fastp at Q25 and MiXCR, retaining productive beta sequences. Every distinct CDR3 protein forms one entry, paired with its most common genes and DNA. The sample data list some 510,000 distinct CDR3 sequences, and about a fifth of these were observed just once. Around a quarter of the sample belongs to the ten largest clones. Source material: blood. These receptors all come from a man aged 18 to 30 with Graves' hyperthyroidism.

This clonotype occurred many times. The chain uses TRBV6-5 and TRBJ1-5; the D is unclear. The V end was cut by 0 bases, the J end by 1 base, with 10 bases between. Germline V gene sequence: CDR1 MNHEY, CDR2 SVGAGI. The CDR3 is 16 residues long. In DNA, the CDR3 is TGTGCCAGCAGTTACTCCCCGCCGCAAAGCAATCAGCCCCAGCATTTT. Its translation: CASSYSPPQSNQPQHF.

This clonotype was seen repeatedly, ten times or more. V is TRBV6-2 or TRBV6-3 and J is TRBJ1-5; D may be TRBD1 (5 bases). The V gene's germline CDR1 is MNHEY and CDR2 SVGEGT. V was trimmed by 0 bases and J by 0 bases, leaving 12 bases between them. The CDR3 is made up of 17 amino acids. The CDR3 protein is CASSYSAYRNSNQPQHF. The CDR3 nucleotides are TGTGCCAGCAGTTACTCCGCTTACAGGAATAGCAATCAGCCCCAGCATTTT.

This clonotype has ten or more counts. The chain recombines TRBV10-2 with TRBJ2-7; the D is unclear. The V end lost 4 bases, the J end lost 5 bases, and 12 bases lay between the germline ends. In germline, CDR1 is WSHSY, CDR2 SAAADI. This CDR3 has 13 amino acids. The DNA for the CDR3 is TGCGCCAGCAGTGCCACATCGAGCCACGAGCAGTACTTC. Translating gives CASSATSSHEQYF.

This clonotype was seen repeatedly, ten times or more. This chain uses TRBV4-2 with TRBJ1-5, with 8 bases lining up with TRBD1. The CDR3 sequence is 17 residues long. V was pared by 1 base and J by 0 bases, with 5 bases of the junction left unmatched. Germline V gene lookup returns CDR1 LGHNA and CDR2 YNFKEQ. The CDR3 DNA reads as TGTGCCAGCAGCCAAGGGACAGGGACGTATAGCAATCAGCCCCAGCATTTT. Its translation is CASSQGTGTYSNQPQHF.

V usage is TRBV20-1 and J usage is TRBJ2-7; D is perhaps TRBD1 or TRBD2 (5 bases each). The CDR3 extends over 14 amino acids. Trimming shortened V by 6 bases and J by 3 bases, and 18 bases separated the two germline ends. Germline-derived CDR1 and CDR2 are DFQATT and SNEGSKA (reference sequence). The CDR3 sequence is CSAVIPGPDYEQYF. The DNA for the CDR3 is TGCAGTGCAGTAATTCCGGGACCGGACTACGAGCAGTACTTC.

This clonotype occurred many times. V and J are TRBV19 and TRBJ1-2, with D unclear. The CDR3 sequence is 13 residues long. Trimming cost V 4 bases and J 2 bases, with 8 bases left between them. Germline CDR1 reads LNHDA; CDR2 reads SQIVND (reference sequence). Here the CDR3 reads CASSRADNYGYTF. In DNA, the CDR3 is TGTGCCAGTAGTAGGGCGGACAACTATGGCTACACCTTC.

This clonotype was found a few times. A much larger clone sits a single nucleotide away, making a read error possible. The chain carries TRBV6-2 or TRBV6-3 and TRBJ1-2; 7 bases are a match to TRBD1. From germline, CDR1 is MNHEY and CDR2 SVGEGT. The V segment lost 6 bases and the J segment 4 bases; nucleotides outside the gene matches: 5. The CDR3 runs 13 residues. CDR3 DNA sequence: TGTGCCAGCAGATTGGGACAGACCTATGGCTACACCTTC. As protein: CASRLGQTYGYTF.

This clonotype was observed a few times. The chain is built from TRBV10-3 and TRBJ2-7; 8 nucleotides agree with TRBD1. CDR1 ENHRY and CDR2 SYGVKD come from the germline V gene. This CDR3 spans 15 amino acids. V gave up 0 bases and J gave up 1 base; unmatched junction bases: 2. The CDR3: CAISESGTGSYEQYF. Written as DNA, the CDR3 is TGTGCCATCAGTGAGTCGGGGACAGGTTCCTACGAGCAGTACTTC.

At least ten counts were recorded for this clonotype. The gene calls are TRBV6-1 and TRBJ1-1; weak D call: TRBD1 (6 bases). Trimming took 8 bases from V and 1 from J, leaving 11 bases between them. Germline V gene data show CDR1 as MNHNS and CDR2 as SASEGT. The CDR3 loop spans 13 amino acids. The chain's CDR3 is CASSQGWNTEAFF. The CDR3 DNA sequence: TGTGCCAGCTCCCAGGGGTGGAACACTGAAGCTTTCTTT.

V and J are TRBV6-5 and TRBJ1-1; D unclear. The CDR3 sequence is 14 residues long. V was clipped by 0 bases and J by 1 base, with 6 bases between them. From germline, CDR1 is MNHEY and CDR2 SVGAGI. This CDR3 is CASSYSNANTEAFF. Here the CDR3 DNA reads TGTGCCAGCAGTTACTCGAACGCGAACACTGAAGCTTTCTTT.

The CDR3 DNA reads TGTGCCAGCAGCTTAGAAACTGAGGGCGCTGAAGCTTTCTTT. Encoded protein: CASSLETEGAEAFF. This chain uses TRBV11-2 with TRBJ1-1, with D unclear. CDR1 is SGHAT and CDR2 is FQNNGV in the germline V gene. V gave up 0 bases and J gave up 6 bases, with 11 bases separating them. The CDR3 sequence is 14 residues long.